This passage covers 15 T cell receptor beta chains from one sample sequenced in a study of T-cell memory formation after mild COVID-19. Via MiXCR, TCRdb re-called the 5' RACE reads, giving one row per CDR3 protein. Of about 210,000 distinct CDR3 sequences detected, 10% to 13% appear once; the ten largest clones hold roughly 3.2%. The specimen was PBMCs or a T cell subset sorted from them (not recorded which). These receptors came from a man between 18 and 29 years old who had mild COVID-19 (a few samples of this study predate the infection). Cell type and time point are not known.

A few counts support this clonotype. The chain carries TRBV5-1 and TRBJ1-2; 11 bases are a match to TRBD1. Trimming removed 7 bases from V and 3 bases from J; junction bases left unmatched: 8. The CDR3 is 15 amino acids. The germline V gene has CDR1 SGHRS and CDR2 YFSETQ. The CDR3 loop is CASRAGQGADYGYTF. DNA for the CDR3: TGCGCCAGCCGAGCAGGACAGGGGGCGGACTATGGCTACACCTTC.

V gene TRBV7-9 combines with J gene TRBJ1-2, with no clear D. CDR3 length: 12 residues. The germline V gene encodes CDR1 SEHNR and CDR2 FQNEAQ (reference sequence). V lost 7 bases to trimming and J lost 4 bases, with 10 bases between them. CDR3 sequence (DNA): TGTGCCAGCACCGGGGAGGGCTATGGCTACACCTTC. Its translation is CASTGEGYGYTF.

This clonotype was observed at least ten times. J is TRBJ2-5 and V is TRBV7-2; D remains unclear. V was trimmed by 5 bases and J by 5 bases, leaving 6 bases between them. The germline gives CDR1 SGHTA, CDR2 FQGNSA. The CDR3 is 11 residues long. The CDR3 coding sequence is TGTGCCAGCAGCCCCAGTGAGACCCAGTACTTC. It codes for CASSPSETQYF.

This clonotype was counted between two and nine times. The V and J genes are TRBV6-5 and TRBJ2-3, with D perhaps matching TRBD2 (5 bases). Looked up from germline, CDR1 is MNHEY and CDR2 is SVGAGI. Deletions cut 5 bases from V and 7 bases from J, with 16 bases between. This CDR3 spans 14 amino acids. CDR3 nucleotide sequence: TGTGCCAGCAGTGATGACTCAACGGGGTATACGCAGTATTTT. Its translation is CASSDDSTGYTQYF.

This clonotype was detected only a few times. This chain connects TRBV5-1 to TRBJ2-2; TRBD1 agrees at 7 bases. Trimming cost V 4 bases and J 4 bases; bases outside gene matches: 4. CDR3 size: 14 residues. The germline V gene encodes CDR1 SGHRS and CDR2 YFSETQ. CDR3: CASSTGQLTGELFF. The CDR3 DNA reads TGCGCCAGCAGCACGGGACAGCTCACCGGGGAGCTGTTTTTT.

This clonotype has at least ten counts. The chain uses TRBV27 and TRBJ2-2; 10 bases match TRBD2. The CDR3 has 16 amino acids. With V trimmed by 5 bases and J by 4 bases, 7 bases remained unmatched. Germline V CDR1 and CDR2: MNHEY, SMNVEV (reference sequence). The DNA for the CDR3 is TGTGCCAGCAGTCCGACCACTAGCGGGGTCACCGGGGAGCTGTTTTTT. Amino acids: CASSPTTSGVTGELFF.

In this sample, this clonotype turned up a few times. V is TRBV7-2 and J is TRBJ1-2; D remains ambiguous. CDR1 is SGHTA and CDR2 is FQGNSA in the germline V gene. V lost 4 bases to trimming and J lost 7 bases, with 10 bases between them. This CDR3 is 12 amino acids long. CDR3 loop: CASSSPLVGYTF. CDR3 coding DNA: TGTGCCAGCAGCTCCCCCTTGGTTGGCTACACCTTC.

The chain carries TRBV13 and TRBJ1-6; D is unclear. V was shortened by 5 bases and J by 0 bases, with 8 bases between the two germline ends. From germline, CDR1 is PRHDT and CDR2 FYEKMQ (reference sequence). This CDR3 comprises 15 residues. The CDR3, as DNA: TGTGCCAGCAGCCGGGCTGGCTCCTATAATTCACCCCTCCACTTT. Encoded protein: CASSRAGSYNSPLHF.

The chain couples TRBV15 to TRBJ1-5, with 7 bases that match TRBD1. Germline V gene sequence: CDR1 LNHNV, CDR2 YYDKDF (reference sequence). After removal of 0 bases from V and 3 bases from J, the junction contained 2 bases not matched to a gene. The CDR3 consists of 15 residues. CDR3 region: CATSREGQANQPQHF. CDR3 nucleotides: TGTGCCACCAGCAGAGAAGGACAGGCCAATCAGCCCCAGCATTTT. Looking up the rest from reference TRBV15 and TRBJ1-5 gives the full variable domain: DAMVIQNPRYQVTQFGKPVTLSCSQTLNHNVMYWYQQKSSQAPKLLFHYYDKDFNNEADTPDNFQSRRPNTSFCFLDIRSPGLGDTAMYLCATSREGQANQPQHFGDGTRLSIL.

The chain is built from TRBV11-2 and TRBJ1-5; maybe TRBD1 (5 bases). With 0 bases removed from V and 9 bases from J, the gap between germline ends came to 12 bases. This CDR3 has 14 residues. Germline CDR1 and CDR2: SGHAT and FQNNGV. The CDR3 coding sequence is TGTGCCAGCAGCTTAGAGGCAGGGCCCGGGCCCCAGCATTTT. It codes for CASSLEAGPGPQHF.

The V and J genes are TRBV12-3 or TRBV12-4 and TRBJ2-5; weak D call: TRBD2 (6 bases). Trimming removed 3 bases at V and 5 bases at J, with 19 bases between. CDR3 size: 16 residues. The CDR3 is CASSFRTTAPRETQYF. The CDR3 region has the DNA TGTGCCAGCAGTTTTAGGACTACCGCCCCTCGGGAGACCCAGTACTTC.

This clonotype was detected only a few times. The rearrangement joins TRBV28 to TRBJ2-5; 11 bases fit TRBD2. The germline V gene has CDR1 MDHEN and CDR2 SYDVKM. The CDR3 has 14 amino acids. V lost 8 bases, J lost 5 bases, and 7 bases stayed unmatched. CDR3 loop: CASGIAGGIETQYF. The CDR3 nucleotides are TGTGCCAGCGGAATAGCGGGGGGGATTGAGACCCAGTACTTC.

This clonotype came up a few times. The rearrangement joins TRBV5-1 to TRBJ1-4; weak D call: TRBD1 (5 bases). Germline-derived CDR1 and CDR2 are SGHRS and YFSETQ. V lost 4 bases, J lost 6 bases, and 16 bases lay in between. The CDR3 totals 15 residues. The CDR3 nucleotides read TGCGCCAGCAGCCGGGACGGAGACCACCATGAAAAACTGTTTTTT. It is translated as CASSRDGDHHEKLFF.

V and J are TRBV20-1 and TRBJ2-2; D uncertain. The CDR3 length is 13 residues. V was shortened by 7 bases and J by 0 bases, with 9 bases between the two germline ends. CDR1 and CDR2 (germline): DFQATT, SNEGSKA (reference sequence). This chain's CDR3 is CSVPHANTGELFF. The CDR3 nucleotides read TGCAGTGTCCCGCACGCGAACACCGGGGAGCTGTTTTTT.

Ten or more counts support this clonotype. The chain has TRBV19 and TRBJ2-2; D is perhaps TRBD1 (6 bases). Trimming removed 5 bases from V and 4 bases from J, with 11 bases in between. The CDR3 length is 14 residues. The V gene's germline CDR1 is LNHDA and CDR2 SQIVND (reference sequence). In DNA form, the CDR3 reads TGTGCCAGTAGTGGGGTAGGGGGCACCGGGGAGCTGTTTTTT. It encodes CASSGVGGTGELFF.